Following are 32 T cell receptor beta chains from one sample sequenced in a study of blood T cell repertoires in COVID-19. The assay was immunoSEQ multiplex PCR, and TCRdb's table has in-frame clones only and misses some. The sample lists under 250,000 clones, over 80% occurring once. Specimen: peripheral blood. The receptors come from a human donor in a cohort sampled during active COVID-19.

V gene TRBV2 combines with J gene TRBJ2-1; D is perhaps TRBD1 (6 bases). The CDR3 loop spans 13 amino acids. The V end was cut by 9 bases, the J end by 3 bases, with 12 bases between. Germline V gene lookup returns CDR1 SNHLY and CDR2 FYNNEI. The CDR3: CARTLGGYNEQFF. The CDR3 DNA reads as TGTGCCAGAACTCTAGGGGGCTACAATGAGCAGTTCTTC.

The chain recombines TRBV5-1 with TRBJ1-2; 10 nucleotides line up with TRBD1. Germline V gene data show CDR1 as SGHRS and CDR2 as YFSETQ. The trim removed 0 bases at V and 8 bases at J, leaving 4 bases unmatched. This CDR3 region has 14 residues. This chain's CDR3 is CASSLAGQGEGYTF. CDR3 bases: TGCGCCAGCAGCTTGGCCGGACAGGGGGAGGGCTACACCTTC.

The CDR3 region is CATSSRWGGVETQYF. The CDR3 nucleotides are TGTGCCACCAGCAGCCGTTGGGGAGGAGTAGAGACCCAGTACTTC. The chain uses TRBV15 and TRBJ2-5, with TRBD2 as a possible D gene (6 bases). This CDR3 region has 15 residues. V lost 3 bases, J lost 4 bases, and 15 bases lay in between. The germline V gene encodes CDR1 LNHNV and CDR2 YYDKDF (reference sequence).

This clone was picked up one time. V gene TRBV2 combines with J gene TRBJ1-6; D unclear. V was trimmed by 7 bases and J by 8 bases, leaving 12 bases between them. Germline V gene data show CDR1 as SNHLY and CDR2 as FYNNEI. This CDR3 contains 13 residues. CDR3 region: CASTGEQDSPLHF. CDR3 bases: TGTGCCAGCACGGGAGAACAAGATTCACCCCTCCACTTT.

The chain has TRBV28 and TRBJ1-1; D may be TRBD1 (5 bases). The CDR3 totals 14 residues. Trimming cost V 6 bases and J 5 bases, with 16 bases left between them. The germline CDR1 and CDR2 sequences are MDHEN and SYDVKM. The CDR3 sequence is CASRRSDRWTEAFF. CDR3 in DNA: TGTGCCAGCAGGAGATCAGACAGATGGACTGAAGCTTTCTTT.

The V and J genes are TRBV18 and TRBJ1-5; 7 nucleotides align to TRBD1. The V segment lost 4 bases and the J segment 2 bases; nucleotides outside the gene matches: 2. In germline, CDR1 is KGHSH, CDR2 LQKENI. This CDR3 contains 14 residues. The DNA of the CDR3 is TGTGCCAGCTCACAAGGACAGGGCAATCAGCCCCAGCATTTT. Translation gives CASSQGQGNQPQHF.

The V gene is TRBV6-5, the J gene TRBJ2-3, with unresolved D. CDR1 is MNHEY, CDR2 SVGAGI, per germline. The V end lost 6 bases, the J end lost 0 bases, and 7 bases lay between the germline ends. The CDR3 is made up of 13 amino acids. In DNA, the CDR3 is TGTGCCAGCAGCCTTACTAGCACAGATACGCAGTATTTT. Translated, it gives CASSLTSTDTQYF.

The sample holds one count of this clone. The chain links TRBV2 to TRBJ2-4, with 7 bases fitting TRBD1. The V gene end was trimmed by 5 bases and the J gene end by 3 bases; junction bases not matched to a gene: 4. The CDR3 runs 14 residues. The germline gives CDR1 SNHLY, CDR2 FYNNEI. CDR3 protein: CASSLGQNKNIQYF. The DNA for the CDR3 is TGTGCCAGCAGTCTGGGACAGAACAAAAACATTCAGTACTTC. Complete variable domain (other parts from reference TRBV2 and TRBJ2-4): EPEVTQTPSHQVTQMGQEVILRCVPISNHLYFYWYRQILGQKVEFLVSFYNNEISEKSEIFDDQFSVERPDGSNFTLKIRSTKLEDSAMYFCASSLGQNKNIQYFGAGTRLSVL.

The chain recombines TRBV18 with TRBJ1-1; no firm D call. V lost 2 bases to trimming and J lost 6 bases, with 10 bases between them. Germline lookup yields CDR1 KGHSH and CDR2 LQKENI. The CDR3 loop spans 13 amino acids. The CDR3, as DNA: TGTGCCAGCTCACCATTGGACGGGGCTGAAGCTTTCTTT. It encodes CASSPLDGAEAFF.

Here the CDR3 reads CASSPRGSNYGYTF. CDR3 in DNA: TGTGCCAGCAGCCCTCGCGGATCTAACTATGGCTACACCTTC. The rearrangement links TRBV3-1 (or the pseudogene TRBV3-2) to TRBJ1-2, with no clear D. The CDR3 contains 14 residues. From germline, CDR1 is LGHDT and CDR2 YNNKEL (reference sequence). V lost 4 bases and J 0 bases, leaving 9 bases between the germline ends.

The sample holds a few counts of this clone. The chain carries TRBV24-1 and TRBJ2-3, with TRBD2 matching 11 bases. V shed 3 bases, J shed 0 bases, and the junction held 1 base outside the gene matches. Germline CDR1 and CDR2: KGHDR and SFDVKD. The CDR3 runs to 16 residues. The CDR3 DNA sequence: TGTGCCACCAGTGATCGGACTAGCGGGAGCACAGATACGCAGTATTTT. It codes for CATSDRTSGSTDTQYF.

This clone was observed a handful of times. The chain is built from TRBV28 and TRBJ1-6; D not certain. Germline-derived CDR1 and CDR2 are MDHEN and SYDVKM. Trimming cost V 2 bases and J 9 bases, with 5 bases left between them. There are 12 residues in the CDR3. The CDR3 loop reads CASSLTSSPLHF. The DNA for the CDR3 is TGTGCCAGCAGTTTAACATCTTCACCCCTCCACTTT. The entire variable domain, with the rest obtained from reference TRBV28 and TRBJ1-6, is as follows: DVKVTQSSRYLVKRTGEKVFLECVQDMDHENMFWYRQDPGLGLRLIYFSYDVKMKEKGDIPEGYSVSREKKERFSLILESASTNQTSMYLCASSLTSSPLHFGNGTRLTVT.

CDR3 in amino acids: CASRDRGRGTDTQYF. For the CDR3, the DNA is TGTGCCAGCAGAGACAGGGGTCGTGGCACAGATACGCAGTATTTT. V and J are TRBV6-5 and TRBJ2-3, with 8 bases matching TRBD1. From germline, CDR1 is MNHEY and CDR2 SVGAGI. V shed 6 bases, J shed 1 base, and the junction held 6 bases outside the gene matches. This CDR3 region has 15 residues.

The chain employs TRBV6-6 and TRBJ2-5; possible D gene TRBD2, 5 bases. The germline V gene encodes CDR1 MNHNY and CDR2 SVGAGI (reference sequence). With 7 bases removed from V and 5 bases from J, the gap between germline ends came to 11 bases. CDR3 length: 12 residues. This CDR3 is CASTYTGETQYF. The CDR3 DNA follows: TGTGCCAGCACCTACACGGGGGAGACCCAGTACTTC.

V is TRBV2 and J is TRBJ1-2; tentative D call: TRBD1 (5 bases). The CDR3 is 15 amino acids. The V end lost 4 bases, the J end lost 2 bases, and 14 bases lay between the germline ends. Germline V gene lookup returns CDR1 SNHLY and CDR2 FYNNEI. The CDR3 region has the DNA TGTGCCAGCAGTGGGGGGGGAACAGGCAACTATGGCTACACCTTC. This gives the protein CASSGGGTGNYGYTF. The complete variable domain, with remaining parts taken from reference TRBV2 and TRBJ1-2, reads EPEVTQTPSHQVTQMGQEVILRCVPISNHLYFYWYRQILGQKVEFLVSFYNNEISEKSEIFDDQFSVERPDGSNFTLKIRSTKLEDSAMYFCASSGGGTGNYGYTFGSGTRLTVV.

The V and J genes are TRBV10-3 and TRBJ2-7; 9 nucleotides match TRBD1. The CDR3 sequence is 13 residues long. In germline, CDR1 is ENHRY, CDR2 SYGVKD. With V trimmed by 6 bases and J by 5 bases, 5 bases remained unmatched. The CDR3 coding sequence is TGTGCCATCAGCTCGGGGACAGGGAACGAGCAGTACTTC. Its protein is CAISSGTGNEQYF.

This clone was seen more than once but under ten times. The chain carries TRBV30 and TRBJ1-3; unclear D gene. The CDR3 totals 14 residues. Trimming pared 0 bases from V and 7 bases from J, leaving 13 bases between. Germline V gives CDR1 GTSNPN, CDR2 SVGIG (reference sequence). The CDR3, as DNA: TGTGCCTGGAGTGTAAGAAGAGATACGAACACCATATATTTT. It specifies CAWSVRRDTNTIYF.

This clone came up once. DNA of the CDR3: TGTGCCAGCAGCCAATCGAAGGGGGGGGGCCAGGATACGCAGTATTTT. Translating it yields CASSQSKGGGQDTQYF. The rearrangement links TRBV4-2 to TRBJ2-3; possibly TRBD2 for D (7 bases). This CDR3 comprises 16 residues. Trimming stripped 2 bases from V and 6 bases from J, with 18 bases between. Germline V lookup: CDR1 LGHNA, CDR2 YNFKEQ.

V usage is TRBV2 and J usage is TRBJ1-4; no definite D call. In germline, CDR1 is SNHLY, CDR2 FYNNEI. The CDR3 consists of 14 residues. The V gene lost 6 bases and the J gene lost 4 bases, with 12 bases spanning the gap. The DNA of the CDR3 is TGTGCCAGCAGCCCCGCTTTAGTTAATGAAAAACTGTTTTTT. This gives the protein CASSPALVNEKLFF.

The chain joins TRBV9 to TRBJ2-7; the D is unclear. V was trimmed by 1 base and J by 1 base, leaving 12 bases between them. The germline CDR1 and CDR2 sequences are SGDLS and YYNGEE. This CDR3 is 15 amino acids long. DNA for the CDR3: TGTGCCAGCAGCGTATTGCCAGGCCTTTCCTACGAGCAGTACTTC. Translated, it gives CASSVLPGLSYEQYF. Complete variable domain (other parts from reference TRBV9 and TRBJ2-7): DSGVTQTPKHLITATGQRVTLRCSPRSGDLSVYWYQQSLDQGLQFLIQYYNGEERAKGNILERFSAQQFPDLHSELNLSSLELGDSALYFCASSVLPGLSYEQYFGPGTRLTVT.

CDR3 sequence (DNA): TGTGCCAGCAGTATAAATCAGCCCCAGCATTTT. Translating it yields CASSINQPQHF. This sequence joins TRBV28 and TRBJ1-5; D call uncertain. Germline CDR1 is MDHEN and CDR2 is SYDVKM. The V end lost 5 bases, the J end lost 4 bases, and 3 bases lay between the germline ends. The length of the CDR3 is 11 residues.

The chain joins TRBV27 to TRBJ2-2; 9 bases match TRBD1. Germline-derived CDR1 and CDR2 are MNHEY and SMNVEV (reference sequence). V shed 5 bases and J 4 bases; nucleotides not matched to a gene: 5. The CDR3 is made up of 15 amino acids. For the CDR3, the DNA is TGTGCCAGCAGTACACGACAGGGGGGCACCGGGGAGCTGTTTTTT. As protein: CASSTRQGGTGELFF.

This clone was found a few times. The chain carries TRBV19 and TRBJ2-1; TRBD2 matches at 10 bases. Germline lookup yields CDR1 LNHDA and CDR2 SQIVND (reference sequence). The CDR3 loop spans 16 amino acids. V was pared by 3 bases and J by 8 bases, with 10 bases of the junction left unmatched. The CDR3: CASSISLAGFGDEQFF. DNA of the CDR3: TGTGCCAGTAGTATCTCACTAGCGGGGTTTGGGGATGAGCAGTTCTTC.

J is TRBJ2-2 and V is TRBV6-5; tentatively, D is TRBD2 (5 bases). This CDR3 region has 14 residues. Germline V lookup: CDR1 MNHEY, CDR2 SVGAGI. V lost 5 bases to trimming and J lost 1 base, with 8 bases between them. CDR3 in DNA: TGTGCCAGCAGTCGAGGGTGGAACACCGGGGAGCTGTTTTTT. This encodes CASSRGWNTGELFF.

V is TRBV7-8 and J is TRBJ2-7; a weak D match, TRBD1 (5 bases). Germline assignment: CDR1 SGHVS and CDR2 FQNEAQ. Trimming removed 4 bases from V and 0 bases from J, with 10 bases in between. CDR3 length equals 14 residues. The CDR3 DNA sequence: TGTGCCAGCAGCTCCGCAGGGAACTCCTACGAGCAGTACTTC. It translates to CASSSAGNSYEQYF.

The rearrangement uses TRBV24-1 and TRBJ2-1, with TRBD1 identical over 10 bases. This CDR3 spans 16 amino acids. Germline V gene sequence: CDR1 KGHDR, CDR2 SFDVKD. V lost 0 bases to trimming and J lost 5 bases; unmatched junction nucleotides: 3. The CDR3 region is CATSDLPGTGDNEQFF. In DNA form, the CDR3 reads TGTGCCACCAGTGATTTGCCCGGGACAGGGGACAATGAGCAGTTCTTC.

The chain couples TRBV29-1 to TRBJ2-7, with a tentative D call TRBD1 (6 bases). The CDR3 length is 11 residues. Germline CDR1 SQVTM, CDR2 ANQGSEA. V was clipped by 4 bases and J by 5 bases, with 9 bases between them. The CDR3 DNA is TGCAGCGTTGGACAGGCTCACGAGCAGTACTTC. It specifies CSVGQAHEQYF.

J is TRBJ2-7 and V is TRBV5-1, with TRBD2 matching over 7 bases. CDR3 length: 15 residues. The J segment lost 3 bases and the V segment lost 0 bases, leaving 6 bases of the junction unmatched. Germline CDR1 SGHRS, CDR2 YFSETQ. Written as DNA, the CDR3 is TGCGCCAGCAGCTTGGCCGGGGGAGGGTTCTACGAGCAGTACTTC. Protein sequence: CASSLAGGGFYEQYF.

With respect to this clone: In the same sample, other DNA sequences code for this CDR3. The chain combines TRBV7-9 with TRBJ2-7, with unresolved D. V was trimmed by 2 bases and J by 0 bases, leaving 5 bases between them. CDR1 is SEHNR, CDR2 FQNEAQ, per germline (reference sequence). CDR3 length: 13 amino acids. The CDR3 loop is CASSLSSSYEQYF. The CDR3 coding sequence is TGTGCCAGCAGCTTATCGAGCTCCTACGAGCAGTACTTC.

This chain connects TRBV10-1 to TRBJ1-2; 7 positions agree with TRBD1. The CDR3 extends over 16 amino acids. The V and J ends lost 4 bases and 4 bases, in that order; junction bases with no gene match: 12. Germline V CDR1 and CDR2: WNHNN, SYGVQD (reference sequence). The CDR3 loop is CASSAAKTGDFYGYTF. The CDR3 region has the DNA TGCGCCAGCAGTGCGGCCAAAACAGGGGATTTCTATGGCTACACCTTC.

This clone was found a few times. The rearrangement joins TRBV15 to TRBJ2-3, with 9 bases fitting TRBD1. Germline V CDR1 and CDR2: LNHNV, YYDKDF (reference sequence). V lost 3 bases and J lost 6; bases outside the gene matches: 10. This CDR3 region has 16 residues. DNA of the CDR3: TGTGCCACCAGCAGTAACCCGGGACAGGGTTTCGATACGCAGTATTTT. Its protein is CATSSNPGQGFDTQYF.

The V gene is TRBV9, the J gene TRBJ2-7; 13 bases align to TRBD2. Germline CDR1 reads SGDLS; CDR2 reads YYNGEE. The J segment lost 4 bases and the V segment lost 4 bases, leaving 11 bases of the junction unmatched. This CDR3 region has 17 residues. For the CDR3, the DNA is TGTGCCAGCAGCCTAACCAGGACTAGCGGGAGCATATACGAGCAGTACTTC. Encoded protein: CASSLTRTSGSIYEQYF.